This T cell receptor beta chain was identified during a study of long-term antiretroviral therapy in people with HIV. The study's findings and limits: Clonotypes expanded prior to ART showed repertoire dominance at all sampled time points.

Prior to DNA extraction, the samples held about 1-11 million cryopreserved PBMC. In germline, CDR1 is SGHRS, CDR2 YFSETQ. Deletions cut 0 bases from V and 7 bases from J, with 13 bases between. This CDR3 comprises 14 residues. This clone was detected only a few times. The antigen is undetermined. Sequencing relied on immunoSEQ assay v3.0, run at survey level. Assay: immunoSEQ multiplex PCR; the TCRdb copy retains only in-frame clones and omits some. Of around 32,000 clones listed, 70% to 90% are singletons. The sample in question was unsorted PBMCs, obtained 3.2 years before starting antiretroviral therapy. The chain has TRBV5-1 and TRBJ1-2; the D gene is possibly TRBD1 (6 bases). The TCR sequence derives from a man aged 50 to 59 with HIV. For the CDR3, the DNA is TGCGCCAGCAGCTTGGGACAGGACCCTCGTGGCTACACCTTC. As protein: CASSLGQDPRGYTF.